This TCR beta chain originates from a study of PD-L1 blockade in urothelial cancer. Regarding this clone: Antigen specificity is unknown.

The length of the CDR3 is 15 residues. Germline V lookup: CDR1 KGHSH, CDR2 LQKENI. The V segment lost 6 bases and the J segment 2 bases; nucleotides outside the gene matches: 9. Study results and caveats: Pretreatment clonality of the blood TCR repertoire below the median was predictive of superior survival.

Using immunoSEQ multiplex PCR, the repertoire was profiled, and TCRdb retains in-frame clones only, with some absent. The table lists about 88,000 clones, roughly 90% of them singletons. The receptor comes from a man in his 60s with urothelial cancer. V gene TRBV18 combines with J gene TRBJ2-7, with 8 nucleotides matching TRBD2. The sample consisted of PBMCs, taken around atezolizumab (anti-PD-L1) treatment. CDR3 residues: CASSPSGTRPYEQYF. DNA for the CDR3: TGTGCCAGCTCTCCATCCGGGACTAGACCCTACGAGCAGTACTTC.